The 29 T cell receptor beta chains reported below all come from one sample, sequenced in a study of monozygotic twins with inflammatory bowel disease. TCRdb re-called the 5' RACE reads and gives one entry per CDR3 protein, without DNA. Here the sample table reports about 450,000 distinct CDR3 sequences. Sequencing was performed on blood. All receptors derive from a human donor with ulcerative colitis or Crohn's disease, or a healthy co-twin of an affected twin (not recorded which).

V usage is TRBV5-1 and J usage is TRBJ1-1. This CDR3 is 14 amino acids long. The germline gives CDR1 SGHRS, CDR2 YFSETQ. CDR3 in amino acids: CASSLGALNTEAFF. Full variable domain (outside the CDR3, taken from reference TRBV5-1 and TRBJ1-1): KAGVTQTPRYLIKTRGQQVTLSCSPISGHRSVSWYQQTPGQGLQFLFEYFSETQRNKGNFPGRFSGRQFSNSRSEMNVSTLELGDSALYLCASSLGALNTEAFFGQGTRLTVV.

The J gene is TRBJ2-7, the V gene TRBV7-2. CDR1 SGHTA and CDR2 FQGNSA come from the germline V gene. The CDR3 has 16 amino acids. The CDR3 here is CASSLTLETAIYEQYF.

The J gene is TRBJ2-5, the V gene TRBV20-1; lacking DNA, the TRBD1 call made by TCRdb goes unchecked. Germline lookup yields CDR1 DFQATT and CDR2 SNEGSKA (reference sequence). The CDR3 consists of 16 residues. CDR3: CSARVFIRGTGETQYF.

This chain uses TRBV2 with TRBJ1-6; TCRdb names TRBD1, which stays unverified in the absence of DNA. The CDR3 contains 16 residues. CDR1 SNHLY and CDR2 FYNNEI come from the germline V gene. The CDR3 protein is CASSGEGLSLGSPLHF.

The chain combines TRBV27 with TRBJ1-2. Looked up from germline, CDR1 is MNHEY and CDR2 is SMNVEV (reference sequence). The CDR3 sequence is 14 residues long. This chain's CDR3 is CASSPSGGKYGYTF.

This chain connects TRBV7-2 to TRBJ2-7; the TCRdb call, TRBD1, lacks DNA for checking. The CDR3 covers 13 residues. CDR1 and CDR2 from the germline V gene are SGHTA and FQGNSA. This CDR3 is CASSLGLPGEQYF.

The chain uses TRBV11-2 and TRBJ1-1; the D call of TRBD1 rests on TCRdb alone, since no DNA is present to check it. CDR1 is SGHAT and CDR2 is FQNNGV in the germline V gene. This CDR3 is 14 amino acids long. CDR3 loop: CASSFGGTGVMAFF.

The V gene is TRBV6-5, the J gene TRBJ2-7; the D call of TRBD1 rests on TCRdb alone, since no DNA is present to check it. Germline CDR1 reads MNHEY; CDR2 reads SVGAGI. This CDR3 region has 13 residues. The CDR3 is CATLGAGTYEQYF.

The genes are TRBV5-1 and TRBJ1-3; the D gene TCRdb calls, TRBD1, cannot be checked with no DNA. The CDR3 runs to 17 residues. Per germline, CDR1 SGHRS and CDR2 YFSETQ. This chain's CDR3 is CASSPAGAQGLGNTIYF.

V and J are TRBV30 and TRBJ1-5. This CDR3 is 13 amino acids long. Looked up from germline, CDR1 is GTSNPN and CDR2 is SVGIG (reference sequence). The CDR3 reads CAWSVAYNQPQHF. The whole variable domain, remainder taken from reference TRBV30 and TRBJ1-5, is SQTIHQWPATLVQPVGSPLSLECTVEGTSNPNLYWYRQAAGRGLQLLFYSVGIGQISSEVPQNLSASRPQDRQFILSSKKLLLSDSGFYLCAWSVAYNQPQHFGDGTRLSIL.

This rearrangement joins TRBV27 to TRBJ2-3; TCRdb's D call, TRBD2, is unchecked because there is no DNA. CDR1 is MNHEY, CDR2 SMNVEV, per germline (reference sequence). The CDR3 spans 14 residues. The CDR3 region is CASKLRRGTDTQYF.

V usage is TRBV11-1 and J usage is TRBJ2-1; TCRdb indicates TRBD2, and absent DNA this call remains unverified. Germline CDR1 is SGHAT and CDR2 is FQDESV (reference sequence). The CDR3 totals 21 residues. CDR3 in amino acids: CALIGAATTASTSGSYNEQFF.

The chain combines TRBV12-3 or TRBV12-4 with TRBJ2-7; no DNA is available, so the TRBD2 call from TCRdb remains unchecked. The CDR3 contains 15 residues. This CDR3 is CASSQTGLLYEWQYF.

This chain uses TRBV4-1 with TRBJ2-5; TCRdb lists TRBD1, though no DNA is available to test this call. CDR1 is MGHRA, CDR2 YSYEKL, per germline. The CDR3 consists of 17 residues. The CDR3: CASSQDKRGLYQETQYF.

This CDR3 is CASRLRTGELFF. V is TRBV28 and J is TRBJ2-2; TCRdb names TRBD2, which stays unverified in the absence of DNA. The CDR3 sequence is 12 residues long. The V gene's germline CDR1 is MDHEN and CDR2 SYDVKM.

CDR3 protein: CASSLMTGPSYEQYF. This chain joins TRBV7-9 and TRBJ2-7; TCRdb names TRBD1, which stays unverified in the absence of DNA. From germline, CDR1 is SEHNR and CDR2 FQNEAQ (reference sequence). The CDR3 is 15 amino acids.

J is TRBJ1-6 and V is TRBV20-1. The CDR3 runs 16 residues. The germline gives CDR1 DFQATT, CDR2 SNEGSKA (reference sequence). CDR3 loop: CSARSLLSGPNSPLHF.

The chain is built from TRBV5-1 and TRBJ2-1; TCRdb indicates TRBD1, and absent DNA this call remains unverified. Germline lookup yields CDR1 SGHRS and CDR2 YFSETQ. The CDR3 sequence is 15 residues long. The chain's CDR3 is CASSPYRDNWNEQFF.

The V call is TRBV20-1, the J call TRBJ2-1; the TRBD1 assignment by TCRdb is unverifiable without DNA. Germline V gives CDR1 DFQATT, CDR2 SNEGSKA (reference sequence). This CDR3 region has 17 residues. CDR3 sequence reads: CSARDYKWGGDYNEQFF.

The CDR3 loop reads CASSSDSGYTF. The genes are TRBV5-4 and TRBJ1-2. The CDR3 covers 11 residues. Per the germline V gene, CDR1 is SGHNT and CDR2 is YYREEE (reference sequence).

V gene TRBV27 combines with J gene TRBJ2-7; TCRdb names TRBD2, which stays unverified in the absence of DNA. The CDR3 contains 17 residues. Germline CDR1 reads MNHEY; CDR2 reads SMNVEV (reference sequence). CDR3 protein: CASSFGIRGSGAYEQYF.

V and J are TRBV29-1 and TRBJ1-5; TCRdb outputs TRBD1, but without DNA this stays unchecked. The CDR3 loop spans 13 amino acids. Germline CDR1 and CDR2: SQVTM and ANQGSEA. The CDR3 reads CSVARDSNQPQHF.

The chain couples TRBV7-2 to TRBJ2-5; there is no DNA to check the TCRdb D call of TRBD2. In germline, CDR1 is SGHTA, CDR2 FQGNSA. The CDR3 loop spans 16 amino acids. The CDR3 sequence is CASSPRTTGMGETQYF.

The chain joins TRBV11-3 to TRBJ2-2; TCRdb designates TRBD1, a call that cannot be tested without DNA. This CDR3 comprises 17 residues. In germline, CDR1 is SGHNT, CDR2 YENEEA. The CDR3 loop reads CASSPGYQTFYAGELFF.

This rearrangement joins TRBV30 to TRBJ1-5; there is no DNA to check the TCRdb D call of TRBD1. Germline CDR1 and CDR2: GTSNPN and SVGIG (reference sequence). The CDR3 extends over 15 amino acids. CDR3 sequence: CAWSVRDSFYQPQHF.

The chain is built from TRBV12-3 or TRBV12-4 and TRBJ1-3. This CDR3 contains 12 residues. This chain's CDR3 is CASRISGNTIYF.

The V and J genes are TRBV12-3 or TRBV12-4 and TRBJ1-4; TCRdb proposes TRBD1, but this gene call is untestable without DNA. The CDR3 length is 12 residues. CDR3 residues: CASSLKGEKLFF.

This rearrangement joins TRBV29-1 to TRBJ2-1; TCRdb names TRBD1, which stays unverified in the absence of DNA. The germline gives CDR1 SQVTM, CDR2 ANQGSEA. The CDR3 runs to 15 residues. The CDR3 loop reads CSVGGAGTLYNEQFF.

The CDR3: CASSYAGLNTEAFF. The V gene is TRBV6-6, the J gene TRBJ1-1. This CDR3 comprises 14 residues. In germline, CDR1 is MNHNY, CDR2 SVGAGI (reference sequence).